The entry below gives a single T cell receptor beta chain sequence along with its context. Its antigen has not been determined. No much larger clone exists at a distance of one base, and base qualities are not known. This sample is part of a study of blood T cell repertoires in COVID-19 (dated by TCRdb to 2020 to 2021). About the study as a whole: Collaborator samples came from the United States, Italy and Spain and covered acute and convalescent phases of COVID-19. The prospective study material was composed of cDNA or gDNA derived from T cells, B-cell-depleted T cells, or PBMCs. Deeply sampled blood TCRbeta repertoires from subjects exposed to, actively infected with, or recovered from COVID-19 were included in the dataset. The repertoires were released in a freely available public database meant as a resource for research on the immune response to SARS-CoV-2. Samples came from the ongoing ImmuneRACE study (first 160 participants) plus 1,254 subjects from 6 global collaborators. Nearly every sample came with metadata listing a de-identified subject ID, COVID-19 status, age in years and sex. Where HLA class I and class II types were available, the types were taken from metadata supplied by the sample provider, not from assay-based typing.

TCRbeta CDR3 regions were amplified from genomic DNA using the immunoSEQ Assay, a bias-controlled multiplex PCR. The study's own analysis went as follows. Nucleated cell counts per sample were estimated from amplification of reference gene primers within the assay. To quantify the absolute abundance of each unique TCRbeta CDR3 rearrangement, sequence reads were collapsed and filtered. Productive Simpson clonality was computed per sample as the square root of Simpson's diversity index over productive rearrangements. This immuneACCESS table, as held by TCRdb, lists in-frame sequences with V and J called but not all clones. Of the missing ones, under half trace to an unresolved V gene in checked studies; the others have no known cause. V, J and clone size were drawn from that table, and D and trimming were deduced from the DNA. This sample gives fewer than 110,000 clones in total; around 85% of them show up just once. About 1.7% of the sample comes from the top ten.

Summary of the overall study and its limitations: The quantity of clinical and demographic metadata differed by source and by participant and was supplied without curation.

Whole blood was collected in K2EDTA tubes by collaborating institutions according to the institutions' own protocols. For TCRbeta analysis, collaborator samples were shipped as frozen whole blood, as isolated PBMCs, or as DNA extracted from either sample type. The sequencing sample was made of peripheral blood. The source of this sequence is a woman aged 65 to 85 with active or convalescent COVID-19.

At the DNA level, the sequence is TGTGCCAGCAGCCCCCAGGTGCCGGGAGGTACTACGTCGGGCCATGAGCAGTTCTTC. Its translation reads: CASSPQVPGGTTSGHEQFF. The rearrangement joined TRBV7-9 to TRBJ2-1, and TRBD2 matches 7 of the central bases. Measured from the cysteine to the phenylalanine, the CDR3 is 19 residues long. The kept DNA is CDR3 alone, 57 bases in frame from the first base. Germline trimming amounts to 5 bases on V and 8 bases on J, with 24 as the count of junction bases outside the gene matches. CDR1 SEHNR and CDR2 FQNEAQ were looked up in the germline V gene (reference sequence).